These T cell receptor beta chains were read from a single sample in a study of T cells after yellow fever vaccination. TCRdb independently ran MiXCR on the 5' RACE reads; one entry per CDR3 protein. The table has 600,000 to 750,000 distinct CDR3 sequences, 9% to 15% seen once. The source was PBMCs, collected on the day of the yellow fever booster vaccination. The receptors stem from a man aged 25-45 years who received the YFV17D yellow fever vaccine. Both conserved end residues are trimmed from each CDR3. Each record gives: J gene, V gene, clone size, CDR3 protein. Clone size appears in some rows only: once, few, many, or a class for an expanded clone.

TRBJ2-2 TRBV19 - ASSLLITGELF
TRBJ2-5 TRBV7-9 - ASSQGGRQETQY
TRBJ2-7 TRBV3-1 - ASSQFVSAYEQY
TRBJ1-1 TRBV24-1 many ATSDMGGTEAF
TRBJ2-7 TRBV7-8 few ASRPGTGTGIYEQY
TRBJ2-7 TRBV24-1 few ATHQASGSYEQY
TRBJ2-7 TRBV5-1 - ASSLGGQGATSGTYEQY
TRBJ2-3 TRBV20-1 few SARGVDTQY
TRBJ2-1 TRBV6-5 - ASSYGRLAGQYNEQF
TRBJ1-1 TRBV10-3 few AISEGETGTRSEAF
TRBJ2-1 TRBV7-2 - ASRAGEYEQF
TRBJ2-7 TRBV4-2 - ASSQGRGWYEQY
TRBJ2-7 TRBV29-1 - SVADPGFFGKHSQY
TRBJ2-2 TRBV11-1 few ASSFAVPGGSNTGELF
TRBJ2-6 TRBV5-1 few ASSPQGLAGFSGANVLT
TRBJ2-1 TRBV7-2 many ASRSEREGYNEQF
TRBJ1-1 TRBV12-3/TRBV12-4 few ASSFMAGNTEAF
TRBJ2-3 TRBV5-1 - ASSLELADTQY
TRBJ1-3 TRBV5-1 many ASSDGTGGGGNTIY
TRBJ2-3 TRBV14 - ASSQRTSGSTDTQY
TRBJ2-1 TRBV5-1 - ASSITSGIGNEQF
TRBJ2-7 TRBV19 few ASSEAASGNYEQY